What follows are 18 T cell receptor beta chains derived from one specimen sequenced in a study of T cells in localized non-small cell lung cancer. Assay: immunoSEQ multiplex PCR; the TCRdb copy retains only in-frame clones and omits some. The sample consists of tens of thousands of clones, about 87% of them appearing once. The sequencing here drew on peripheral blood, taken before any cancer treatment. Every receptor here comes from a man between 35 and 75 years old with stage I squamous cell lung carcinoma.

The rearrangement uses TRBV30 and TRBJ1-6; D is perhaps TRBD1 (5 bases). Looked up from germline, CDR1 is GTSNPN and CDR2 is SVGIG (reference sequence). The V end was cut by 0 bases, the J end by 10 bases, with 13 bases between. The CDR3 is made up of 14 amino acids. In DNA form, the CDR3 reads TGTGCCTGGAGTGTTGGGGGATATGGGTCACCCCTCCACTTT. It is translated as CAWSVGGYGSPLHF.

This rearrangement joins TRBV5-1 to TRBJ2-7; 10 nucleotides align to TRBD1. The CDR3 has 15 residues. Germline V gene data show CDR1 as SGHRS and CDR2 as YFSETQ. V was clipped by 0 bases and J by 5 bases; unmatched bases: 5. CDR3 sequence: CASSLGGTGVDEQYF. In DNA form, the CDR3 reads TGCGCCAGCAGCTTGGGTGGGACAGGGGTCGACGAGCAGTACTTC.

This clone came up a few times. The rearrangement links TRBV5-1 to TRBJ2-6; TRBD2 agrees at 10 bases. The CDR3 totals 17 residues. After removal of 3 bases from V and 0 bases from J, the junction contained 3 bases not matched to a gene. The germline V gene has CDR1 SGHRS and CDR2 YFSETQ. The CDR3 is CASSSGTSVSGANVLTF. CDR3 DNA sequence: TGCGCCAGCAGCTCCGGGACTAGCGTCTCTGGGGCCAACGTCCTGACTTTC.

This chain joins TRBV7-3 and TRBJ2-1, with TRBD1 matching 8 bases. The J segment lost 7 bases and the V segment lost 2 bases, leaving 1 base of the junction unmatched. CDR1 is SGHTA, CDR2 FQGTGA, per germline. CDR3 length equals 13 residues. The CDR3 sequence: CASSLRQGNEQFF. As DNA, the CDR3 is TGTGCCAGCAGCTTACGACAGGGGAATGAGCAGTTCTTC.

This clone was detected a few times. This chain links TRBV29-1 with TRBJ2-1, with D possibly being TRBD2 (5 bases). V was clipped by 4 bases and J by 7 bases, with 11 bases between them. The CDR3 contains 12 residues. CDR1 is SQVTM and CDR2 is ANQGSEA in the germline V gene. The CDR3 nucleotides are TGCAGCGTTGGACCCTCGGGGAATGAGCAGTTCTTC. As protein: CSVGPSGNEQFF.

This sequence joins TRBV28 and TRBJ2-7; D gene ambiguous. From germline, CDR1 is MDHEN and CDR2 SYDVKM. The CDR3 has 12 amino acids. V was clipped by 2 bases and J by 11 bases, with 13 bases between them. CDR3 protein: CASSLSTRGEYF. For the CDR3, the DNA is TGTGCCAGCAGTTTAAGCACCCGCGGAGAGTACTTC.

CDR3 amino acids: CASSSGQTYEQYF. In nucleotides, the CDR3 is TGTGCCAGCAGCTCCGGACAGACCTACGAGCAGTACTTC. The chain is built from TRBV7-8 and TRBJ2-7, with a tentative D call TRBD1 (6 bases). CDR1 and CDR2 (germline): SGHVS, FQNEAQ. The CDR3 sequence is 13 residues long. V lost 4 bases and J lost 2, with 9 bases in between.

This clone was detected only a few times. The chain recombines TRBV2 with TRBJ1-5; D ambiguous. Germline CDR1 is SNHLY and CDR2 is FYNNEI. There are 12 residues in the CDR3. Trimming took off 11 bases at V and 6 bases at J, with 14 bases between the two ends. The CDR3 is CACNDGFQPQHF. Here the CDR3 DNA reads TGTGCCTGCAATGATGGATTTCAGCCCCAGCATTTT. The variable domain in full, completed from reference TRBV2 and TRBJ1-5, reads EPEVTQTPSHQVTQMGQEVILRCVPISNHLYFYWYRQILGQKVEFLVSFYNNEISEKSEIFDDQFSVERPDGSNFTLKIRSTKLEDSAMYFCACNDGFQPQHFGDGTRLSIL.

The chain joins TRBV27 to TRBJ1-1; 7 bases align to TRBD1. The V gene's germline CDR1 is MNHEY and CDR2 SMNVEV (reference sequence). CDR3 length: 14 residues. V dropped 4 bases and J dropped 2; count of bases not matched to a gene: 4. This CDR3 is CASSSWDRNTEAFF. The CDR3 DNA reads TGTGCCAGCAGTTCGTGGGACAGAAACACTGAAGCTTTCTTT.

The rearrangement joins TRBV6-6 to TRBJ1-5; D is uncertain. Trimming removed 0 bases from V and 4 bases from J, with 7 bases in between. The germline V gene encodes CDR1 MNHNY and CDR2 SVGAGI (reference sequence). The CDR3 runs 14 residues. This CDR3 reads CASSYSMGNQPQHF. In DNA, the CDR3 is TGTGCCAGCAGTTACTCGATGGGGAATCAGCCCCAGCATTTT.

This sequence joins TRBV18 and TRBJ1-1, with D possibly matching TRBD1 (5 bases). The V gene's germline CDR1 is KGHSH and CDR2 LQKENI. V was cut by 5 bases and J by 4 bases, with 11 bases left in between. CDR3 length: 13 residues. The CDR3 loop reads CASSSNGGTEAFF. The CDR3 DNA is TGTGCCAGCTCATCCAACGGGGGCACTGAAGCTTTCTTT.

This clone was detected once. J is TRBJ2-2 and V is TRBV7-9, with D hard to call. V was cut by 1 base and J by 2 bases, with 11 bases left in between. Germline CDR1 reads SEHNR; CDR2 reads FQNEAQ (reference sequence). This CDR3 contains 16 residues. DNA of the CDR3: TGTGCCAGCAGCTTAGGGAGAGTTTCCAACACCGGGGAGCTGTTTTTT. As protein: CASSLGRVSNTGELFF. The whole variable domain, remainder taken from reference TRBV7-9 and TRBJ2-2, is DTGVSQNPRHKITKRGQNVTFRCDPISEHNRLYWYRQTLGQGPEFLTYFQNEAQLEKSRLLSDRFSAERPKGSFSTLEIQRTEQGDSAMYLCASSLGRVSNTGELFFGEGSRLTVL.

There are a few counts of this clone. The gene calls are TRBV6-5 and TRBJ1-2; the D gene is possibly TRBD1 (6 bases). The V gene's germline CDR1 is MNHEY and CDR2 SVGAGI. Trimming stripped 5 bases from V and 2 bases from J, with 9 bases between. The CDR3 is 13 amino acids. The CDR3 region is CASSATGNYGYTF. The CDR3 region has the DNA TGTGCCAGCAGTGCCACAGGGAACTATGGCTACACCTTC.

This chain joins TRBV11-3 and TRBJ2-1; D might be TRBD2 (6 bases). CDR3 size: 12 residues. The germline V and J ends were trimmed by 5 bases and 8 bases, with 10 bases remaining between them. Germline V gene sequence: CDR1 SGHNT, CDR2 YENEEA. The CDR3 here is CASSTREDEQFF. The CDR3 bases are TGTGCCAGCAGCACCAGGGAGGATGAGCAGTTCTTC.

This chain uses TRBV28 with TRBJ2-7; the D is unclear. V lost 6 bases, J lost 6 bases, and 15 bases lay in between. CDR1 is MDHEN and CDR2 is SYDVKM in the germline V gene. This CDR3 contains 13 residues. The CDR3 nucleotides read TGTGCCAGCAGCTTAGCTACTCCGACCGAGCAGTACTTC. Amino acid sequence: CASSLATPTEQYF.

The V call is TRBV5-1, the J call TRBJ2-2; 10 bases match TRBD2. The trim removed 5 bases at V and 2 bases at J, leaving 6 bases unmatched. The length of the CDR3 is 16 residues. The germline CDR1 and CDR2 sequences are SGHRS and YFSETQ. CDR3 nucleotide sequence: TGCGCCAGCAGTTTTGTAGCGGGGGGAAACACCGGGGAGCTGTTTTTT. Amino acid sequence: CASSFVAGGNTGELFF. The variable domain in full, completed from reference TRBV5-1 and TRBJ2-2, reads KAGVTQTPRYLIKTRGQQVTLSCSPISGHRSVSWYQQTPGQGLQFLFEYFSETQRNKGNFPGRFSGRQFSNSRSEMNVSTLELGDSALYLCASSFVAGGNTGELFFGEGSRLTVL.

This clone was counted a single time. The chain recombines TRBV6-6 with TRBJ1-2; D is uncertain. Trimming removed 5 bases at V and 2 bases at J, with 9 bases between. The CDR3 runs to 13 residues. The germline V gene has CDR1 MNHNY and CDR2 SVGAGI (reference sequence). CDR3 sequence (DNA): TGTGCCAGCAGTCTCGGAAGCAACTATGGCTACACCTTC. Amino acid sequence: CASSLGSNYGYTF.

This chain uses TRBV5-8 with TRBJ2-6; D uncertain. Germline V lookup: CDR1 SGHTS, CDR2 YDEGEE. There are 14 residues in the CDR3. V was cut by 0 bases and J by 4 bases, with 5 bases left in between. The CDR3 protein is CASSLVRGANVLTF. In DNA, the CDR3 is TGTGCCAGCAGCTTGGTGCGGGGGGCCAACGTCCTGACTTTC.